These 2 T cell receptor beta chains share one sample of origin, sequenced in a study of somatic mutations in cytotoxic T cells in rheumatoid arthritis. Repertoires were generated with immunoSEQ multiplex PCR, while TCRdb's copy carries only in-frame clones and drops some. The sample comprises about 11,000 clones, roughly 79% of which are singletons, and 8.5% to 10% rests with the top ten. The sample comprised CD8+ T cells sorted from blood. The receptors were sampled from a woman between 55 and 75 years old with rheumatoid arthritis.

The CDR3 nucleotides are TGCAGCGTTGAAGTTAAAAGTGGTCTAGCGGGCTACAATGAGCAGTTCTTC. Its translation is CSVEVKSGLAGYNEQFF. The chain combines TRBV29-1 with TRBJ2-1, with TRBD2 matching 8 bases. Looked up from germline, CDR1 is SQVTM and CDR2 is ANQGSEA. The CDR3 covers 17 residues. After removal of 1 base from V and 3 bases from J, the junction contained 11 bases not matched to a gene.

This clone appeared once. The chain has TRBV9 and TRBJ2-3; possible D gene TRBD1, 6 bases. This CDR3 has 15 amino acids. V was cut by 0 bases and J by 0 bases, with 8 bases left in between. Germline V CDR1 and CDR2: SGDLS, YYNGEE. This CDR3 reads CASSVGTESTDTQYF. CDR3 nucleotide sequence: TGTGCCAGCAGCGTAGGGACAGAGAGCACAGATACGCAGTATTTT.